These T cell receptor beta chains were read from a single sample in a study of cytomegalovirus exposure and HLA in healthy donors. Produced via immunoSEQ multiplex PCR; TCRdb's table is partial and in-frame only. This sample yields some 110,000 clones, of which about 82% are seen a single time; 4% to 6% belongs to the top ten. The sample comprised PBMCs. These receptors came from a man aged 18 to 35 in good health and CMV-seronegative. CDR3s include the opening cysteine and the closing phenylalanine or tryptophan. D genes are given only for firm matches. Clone size appears in some rows only: once, few, many, or a class for an expanded clone.

>TRBV14|TRBJ2-1|NA|TRBD2
TGTGCCAGCAGCCAAGCCCTAGCGGGGATCCACAATGAGCAGTTCTTC
CASSQALAGIHNEQFF
>TRBV30|TRBJ2-7|NA|NA
TGTGCCTGGAGTGTACGTGGCCTTTCCTACGAGCAGTACTTC
CAWSVRGLSYEQYF
>TRBV27|TRBJ2-7|NA|TRBD2
TGTGCCAGCAGTCTCCTAGCGGGGGTTAAGCACGAGCAGTACTTC
CASSLLAGVKHEQYF
>TRBV6-1|TRBJ1-1|once|TRBD1
TGTGCCAGCAGTGAAACACAGGGGCAGGACACTGAAGCTTTCTTT
CASSETQGQDTEAFF
>TRBV25-1|TRBJ2-7|NA|NA
TGTGCCAGCAGTCCCGCAGCGGAGGGACTCGAGCAGTACTTC
CASSPAAEGLEQYF
>TRBV4-1|TRBJ2-3|once|TRBD2
TGCGCCAGCAGCCAGTCTGCGGGAGTGATAGATACGCAGTATTTT
CASSQSAGVIDTQYF
>TRBV4-1|TRBJ2-2|NA|NA
TGCGCCAGCAGCCAAGTCCCGGTAAGGAACACCGGGGAGCTGTTTTTT
CASSQVPVRNTGELFF
>TRBV7-2|TRBJ2-7|NA|NA
TGTGCCAGCAGCCCTTCCTACGAGCAGTACTTC
CASSPSYEQYF
>TRBV11-2|TRBJ2-6|NA|TRBD2
TGTGCCAGCAGCTTAGGGACTAGGAGTCATGGGGCCAACGTCCTGACTTTC
CASSLGTRSHGANVLTF
>TRBV5-5|TRBJ2-1|NA|TRBD1
TGTGCCAGCAGCTTAGGGCAGGGGGCCCTATCACCCTACAATGAGCAGTTCTTC
CASSLGQGALSPYNEQFF
>TRBV5-5|TRBJ1-2|NA|NA
TGTGCCAGCAGCTTGGGGTCCAGGGCTAACTATGGCTACACCTTC
CASSLGSRANYGYTF
>TRBV30|TRBJ2-1|NA|NA
TGTGCCTGGACTGCCGGGAGTGTCTACAATGAGCAGTTCTTC
CAWTAGSVYNEQFF
>TRBV6-5|TRBJ1-1|NA|TRBD1
TGTGCCAGCAAACGAGACAGGGCTATGAACACTGAAGCTTTCTTT
CASKRDRAMNTEAFF
>TRBV2|TRBJ1-1|few|NA
TGTGCCAGCACCGCTACCGTAGCTTTCTTT
CASTATVAFF
>TRBV4-1|TRBJ2-5|NA|NA
TGCGCCAGCAGCCAAGTTGCGGAGGGGAGCGAGACCCAGTACTTC
CASSQVAEGSETQYF
>TRBV29-1|TRBJ1-1|NA|NA
TGCAGCGTTGAAGAGGGGGGGGGTGAAGCTTTCTTT
CSVEEGGGEAFF
>TRBV5-1|TRBJ2-3|NA|TRBD1
TGCGCCAGCAGCCGGAGGGGACAGGACACAGATACGCAGTATTTT
CASSRRGQDTDTQYF
>TRBV5-4|TRBJ1-2|NA|NA
TGTGCCAGCAGCTTGGGGCACCGGGGGATAGCTAACTATGGCTACACCTTC
CASSLGHRGIANYGYTF
>TRBV5-8|TRBJ2-3|NA|NA
TGTGCCAGCAGCGACTCGACAGCCACAAGCACAGATACGCAGTATTTT
CASSDSTATSTDTQYF
>TRBV6-6|TRBJ2-7|NA|TRBD1
TGTGCCAGCAGTTATTACAGGGGGCCTCGTCACGAGCAGTACTTC
CASSYYRGPRHEQYF
>TRBV6-5|TRBJ2-7|few|NA
TGTGCCAGCAGTTACCGCGCCCGGGACGAGCAGTACTTC
CASSYRARDEQYF
>TRBV10-3|TRBJ2-5|NA|TRBD2
TGTGCCATCAGTGCGGCTAGCGGAGACCAAGAGACCCAGTACTTC
CAISAASGDQETQYF
>TRBV2|TRBJ2-1|NA|NA
TGTGCCAGCAGTGTAAGCTCCGCCCCGTTCTTC
CASSVSSAPFF
>TRBV25-1|TRBJ2-5|NA|TRBD2
TGTGCCAGCAGTGATCGCAGCGGGGGAATGTACCAAGAGACCCAGTACTTC
CASSDRSGGMYQETQYF
>TRBV4-2|TRBJ2-3|NA|NA
TGTGCCAGCAGCCAAGATCCTCCCGATACGCAGTATTTT
CASSQDPPDTQYF
>TRBV27|TRBJ1-5|NA|NA
TGTGCCAGCAGTCCCCGAAGGGGGTTTCAGCCCCAGCATTTT
CASSPRRGFQPQHF
>TRBV6-1|TRBJ2-3|once|TRBD1
TGTGCCAGCCGGGACAGTAGCACAGATACGCAGTATTTT
CASRDSSTDTQYF
>TRBV29-1|TRBJ2-1|NA|NA
TGCAGCGTGCCCCAGGGGTCGCTCGGGAATGAGCAGTTCTTC
CSVPQGSLGNEQFF
>TRBV27|TRBJ1-5|NA|NA
TGTGCCACCCGACCTGGACTGAGCAATCAGCCCCAGCATTTT
CATRPGLSNQPQHF
>TRBV10-1|TRBJ2-7|few|NA
TGCGCCAGCAGTGAGTCCACCTACGAGCAGTACTTC
CASSESTYEQYF
>TRBV5-1|TRBJ2-3|NA|NA
TGCGCCAGCAGTGTGGGCCAGACGGATACGCAGTATTTT
CASSVGQTDTQYF
>TRBV7-9|TRBJ1-1|once|TRBD1
TGTGCCAGCAGCTCCAACACAGGGGCTCCAGGAGGCACTGAAGCTTTCTTT
CASSSNTGAPGGTEAFF
>TRBV7-9|TRBJ1-3|few|TRBD1
TGTGCCAGCAGCTTAGTAGGGACAGCCGGCGGAACCGTGTCCATATATTTT
CASSLVGTAGGTVSIYF
>TRBV6-5|TRBJ1-4|NA|NA
TGTGCCAGCAGTTACTCGAGGCTGAGCGAAAAACTGTTTTTT
CASSYSRLSEKLFF
>TRBV13|TRBJ2-1|NA|TRBD2
TGTGCCAGCAGCGCCTATAAAAGGGCTAGCGGGCGAACTCAGTACAATGAGCAGTTCTTC
CASSAYKRASGRTQYNEQFF
>TRBV5-4|TRBJ2-1|once|TRBD2
TGTGCCAGCAGCCGGGAACGGACTAGCTCCTACAATGAGCAGTTCTTC
CASSRERTSSYNEQFF
>TRBV7-2|TRBJ1-2|NA|NA
TGTGCCAGCAGCTTAGACCCATTCGGGGAGAACTATGGCTACACCTTC
CASSLDPFGENYGYTF
>TRBV6-5|TRBJ2-1|NA|NA
TGTGCCAGCACCAAATACAGGGCCCTCTACAATGAGCAGTTCTTC
CASTKYRALYNEQFF
>TRBV7-2|TRBJ2-5|few|NA
TGTGCCAGCAGCTTAGTAGACAGGTCACAAGAGACCCAGTACTTC
CASSLVDRSQETQYF
>TRBV25-1|TRBJ2-4|NA|NA
TGTGCCACGTCCTTGACGGGGGCCAAAAACATTCAGTACTTC
CATSLTGAKNIQYF
>TRBV5-1|TRBJ1-3|NA|TRBD1
TGCGCCAGCAGCCCTTGGGGGGACAGGAGACCAAACACCATATATTTT
CASSPWGDRRPNTIYF
>TRBV11-3|TRBJ2-1|NA|NA
TGTGCCAGCAGCTTAGGGGCGGGATTCGCCTACAATGAGCAGTTCTTC
CASSLGAGFAYNEQFF
>TRBV5-6|TRBJ1-2|NA|NA
TGTGCCACCAAGACAGTTTATTCCAACTATGGCTACACCTTC
CATKTVYSNYGYTF
>TRBV5-1|TRBJ1-4|NA|NA
TGCGCCAGCAGCTTGGGGGGCGCCGCAACTAATGAAAAACTGTTTTTT
CASSLGGAATNEKLFF
>TRBV2|TRBJ2-7|NA|TRBD2
TGTGCCAGCAGGCGGACTAGCGGGGATCTATACGAGCAGTACTTC
CASRRTSGDLYEQYF
>TRBV10-2|TRBJ2-1|NA|TRBD1
TGCGCCAGCAGTGAGGGAAGGGGACAGGGCGGAAATGAGCAGTTCTTC
CASSEGRGQGGNEQFF
>TRBV27|TRBJ2-1|once|TRBD2
TGTGCCAGCACACAGCGGGGATACAATGAGCAGTTCTTC
CASTQRGYNEQFF
>TRBV29-1|TRBJ1-5|once|NA
TGCAGCGTTGAGAGCCAGCCCCAGCATTTT
CSVESQPQHF
>TRBV6-5|TRBJ1-5|NA|TRBD1
TGTGCCAGCTCATCAAGACAGGGACTGAATCAGCCCCAGCATTTT
CASSSRQGLNQPQHF
>TRBV7-6|TRBJ2-1|NA|NA
TGTGCCAGCAGGTCCGGGGGCTCCTACAATGAGCAGTTCTTC
CASRSGGSYNEQFF